One sample yielded the 22 T cell receptor beta chains listed below, sequenced in a study of CD8+CD57+ T cells in acquired aplastic anemia. CDR3 and TCR beta VDJ profiling relied on a genomic DNA template. TCRdb redid the calling of the reads with MiXCR, one entry per CDR3 protein. In the table there are approximately 200,000 distinct CDR3 sequences, less than 70% of which are singletons. The sample comprised sorted CD4+, CD8+, or CD8+CD57+ T cells (not recorded which) from PBMCs. These receptors all stem from a human donor in good health, serving as a control.

The chain joins TRBV15 to TRBJ2-1; 11 nucleotides align to TRBD2. V dropped 3 bases and J dropped 7; count of bases not matched to a gene: 11. Germline V gives CDR1 LNHNV, CDR2 YYDKDF (reference sequence). The CDR3 is made up of 17 amino acids. The CDR3 sequence: CATSSASTSGGGNEQFF. DNA for the CDR3: TGTGCCACCAGCAGTGCTAGCACTAGCGGGGGAGGTAATGAGCAGTTCTTC. Full variable domain (rest looked up from reference TRBV15 and TRBJ2-1): DAMVIQNPRYQVTQFGKPVTLSCSQTLNHNVMYWYQQKSSQAPKLLFHYYDKDFNNEADTPDNFQSRRPNTSFCFLDIRSPGLGDTAMYLCATSSASTSGGGNEQFFGPGTRLTVL.

This sequence joins TRBV7-6 and TRBJ2-5; D remains ambiguous. Germline V lookup: CDR1 SGHVS, CDR2 FNYEAQ. The CDR3 totals 13 residues. Trimming took 6 bases from V and 5 from J, leaving 13 bases between them. CDR3 sequence reads: CASSTGASETQYF. The CDR3 DNA is TGTGCCAGCAGTACTGGCGCTAGTGAGACCCAGTACTTC.

The J gene is TRBJ2-2, the V gene TRBV29-1, with D unclear. The germline CDR1 and CDR2 sequences are SQVTM and ANQGSEA. Trimming removed 5 bases from V and 7 bases from J, with 14 bases in between. This CDR3 contains 13 residues. Written as DNA, the CDR3 is TGCAGCGTTTCGCTAGGGATAGTCGGGGAGCTGTTTTTT. This gives the protein CSVSLGIVGELFF.

J is TRBJ1-2 and V is TRBV20-1, with a possible D match to TRBD1 (5 bases). The CDR3 length is 14 residues. Germline V gene lookup returns CDR1 DFQATT and CDR2 SNEGSKA (reference sequence). The V end lost 6 bases, the J end lost 0 bases, and 14 bases lay between the germline ends. CDR3 in amino acids: CSARDSGTNYGYTF. As DNA, the CDR3 is TGCAGTGCACGTGACAGCGGAACTAACTATGGCTACACCTTC.

The V gene is TRBV2, the J gene TRBJ1-3; D gene uncertain. Germline CDR1 and CDR2: SNHLY and FYNNEI. The germline V and J ends were trimmed by 6 bases and 0 bases, with 6 bases remaining between them. The CDR3 consists of 13 residues. CDR3: CASSFNSGNTIYF. CDR3 DNA sequence: TGTGCCAGCAGCTTCAACTCTGGAAACACCATATATTTT. Variable domain in full (rest from reference TRBV2 and TRBJ1-3): EPEVTQTPSHQVTQMGQEVILRCVPISNHLYFYWYRQILGQKVEFLVSFYNNEISEKSEIFDDQFSVERPDGSNFTLKIRSTKLEDSAMYFCASSFNSGNTIYFGEGSWLTVV.

V is TRBV6-5 and J is TRBJ2-7, with a tentative D call TRBD1 (6 bases). Germline CDR1 is MNHEY and CDR2 is SVGAGI. This CDR3 has 13 residues. V was clipped by 8 bases and J by 2 bases, with 13 bases between them. In DNA, the CDR3 is TGTGCCAGCGGGGTGACAGGCCCCTACGAGCAGTACTTC. This gives the protein CASGVTGPYEQYF.

The chain recombines TRBV5-1 with TRBJ1-6; D unresolved. V lost 0 bases, J lost 7 bases, and 11 bases lay in between. CDR1 and CDR2 from the germline V gene are SGHRS and YFSETQ. The CDR3 contains 15 residues. The CDR3 region is CASSLGYLENSPLHF. DNA of the CDR3: TGCGCCAGCAGCTTGGGATACCTAGAGAATTCACCCCTCCACTTT.

This clonotype has a single count. The chain recombines TRBV2 with TRBJ1-1, with 8 positions matching TRBD1. V lost 5 bases, J lost 2 bases, and 7 bases stayed unmatched. Germline loops: CDR1 SNHLY, CDR2 FYNNEI. This CDR3 is 15 amino acids long. The CDR3 is CASSSQGARNTEAFF. The CDR3 nucleotides read TGTGCCAGCAGTAGTCAGGGGGCGCGTAACACTGAAGCTTTCTTT. Full variable domain (outside the CDR3, taken from reference TRBV2 and TRBJ1-1): EPEVTQTPSHQVTQMGQEVILRCVPISNHLYFYWYRQILGQKVEFLVSFYNNEISEKSEIFDDQFSVERPDGSNFTLKIRSTKLEDSAMYFCASSSQGARNTEAFFGQGTRLTVV.

This clonotype was seen many times. V gene TRBV5-8 combines with J gene TRBJ2-2, with a possible D match to TRBD2 (5 bases). The germline CDR1 and CDR2 sequences are SGHTS and YDEGEE. The CDR3 is made up of 15 amino acids. The germline V and J ends were trimmed by 4 bases and 6 bases, with 16 bases remaining between them. The DNA of the CDR3 is TGTGCCAGCAGCAGACGGGATAGCGTCTCCGGGGAGCTGTTTTTT. It yields the protein CASSRRDSVSGELFF.

For this clonotype: Mismatch with germline at one junction end may stem from a read error. The chain employs TRBV7-6 and TRBJ2-1; 8 bases match TRBD1. The length of the CDR3 is 14 residues. Germline V gene lookup returns CDR1 SGHVS and CDR2 FNYEAQ. The CDR3 bases are TGCGCGAGCAGCTCGGGACAGGTTGACAATGAGCAGTTCTTC. It translates to CASSSGQVDNEQFF.

The J gene is TRBJ1-3, the V gene TRBV7-9; possibly TRBD1 for D (6 bases). The V end was cut by 5 bases, the J end by 8 bases, with 13 bases between. Germline-derived CDR1 and CDR2 are SEHNR and FQNEAQ (reference sequence). The CDR3 is made up of 13 amino acids. The chain's CDR3 is CASSGGLPDTIYF. Here the CDR3 DNA reads TGTGCCAGCAGCGGGGGGCTCCCTGACACCATATATTTT.

This clonotype was seen a few times. The DNA of the CDR3 is TGTGCCAGCAGTAGGGCAGATACGCAGTATTTT. Protein: CASSRADTQYF. J is TRBJ2-3 and V is TRBV7-3; no clear D. The CDR3 sequence is 11 residues long. Germline lookup yields CDR1 SGHTA and CDR2 FQGTGA. The V end was cut by 6 bases, the J end by 4 bases, with 5 bases between.

This clonotype is a singleton in its sample. The DNA for the CDR3 is TGTGCCAGCAGCTTAGACGTAACCCGACACAATGAGCAGTTCTTC. Amino acid sequence: CASSLDVTRHNEQFF. The chain employs TRBV7-7 and TRBJ2-1; no definite D call. Looked up from germline, CDR1 is SSHAT and CDR2 is FNYEAQ (reference sequence). The CDR3 spans 15 residues. V lost 1 base, J lost 5 bases, and 12 bases lay in between.

The J gene is TRBJ2-1, the V gene TRBV7-3; 15 bases line up with TRBD2. The trim removed 5 bases at V and 16 bases at J, leaving 6 bases unmatched. Germline V gene data show CDR1 as SGHTA and CDR2 as FQGTGA. The CDR3 is 13 residues long. The chain's CDR3 is CASSPRTSGGEFF. The CDR3 DNA sequence: TGTGCCAGCAGCCCCCGGACTAGCGGGGGGGAATTCTTC.

V and J are TRBV20-1 and TRBJ1-5, with D perhaps matching TRBD1 (5 bases). Trimming removed 1 base from V and 11 bases from J, with 18 bases in between. Germline V gene sequence: CDR1 DFQATT, CDR2 SNEGSKA (reference sequence). This CDR3 contains 14 residues. This CDR3 reads CSARGTSGAETQHF. The CDR3 coding sequence is TGCAGTGCTAGAGGGACTAGCGGGGCAGAGACCCAGCATTTT.

The CDR3 DNA follows: TGCGCCAGCAGCTTGAGCGCTGCGGATACTGAAGCTTTCTTT. It is translated as CASSLSAADTEAFF. The chain uses TRBV5-1 and TRBJ1-1; D unresolved. V lost 1 base to trimming and J lost 5 bases, with 12 bases between them. This CDR3 comprises 14 residues. The germline V gene encodes CDR1 SGHRS and CDR2 YFSETQ.

This clonotype was observed a few times. V gene TRBV7-9 combines with J gene TRBJ1-5; D perhaps matches TRBD1 (5 bases). The germline V and J ends were trimmed by 6 bases and 5 bases, with 8 bases remaining between them. CDR1 SEHNR and CDR2 FQNEAQ come from the germline V gene (reference sequence). This CDR3 contains 12 residues. The CDR3 loop is CASSRGDQPQHF. The CDR3 DNA reads as TGTGCCAGCAGTCGAGGGGATCAGCCCCAGCATTTT.

This clonotype turned up a few times. The chain uses TRBV7-3 and TRBJ2-1; the D is unclear. V lost 2 bases, J lost 8 bases, and 7 bases lay in between. CDR1 and CDR2 (germline): SGHTA, FQGTGA. This CDR3 is built from 12 residues. The CDR3 loop is CASSLVPDEQFF. The CDR3 DNA reads TGTGCCAGCAGCTTAGTCCCGGATGAGCAGTTCTTC.

CDR3 sequence: CASRVVVREQYF. CDR3 coding DNA: TGTGCCAGCAGGGTCGTGGTTCGCGAGCAGTACTTC. The chain recombines TRBV2 with TRBJ2-7; D gene ambiguous. V lost 6 bases and J 6 bases, leaving 12 bases between the germline ends. The CDR3 consists of 12 residues. Germline V lookup: CDR1 SNHLY, CDR2 FYNNEI.

The DNA of the CDR3 is TGTGCCACCAGCTCCCGCGGCTACGAGCAGTACTTC. Its protein product is CATSSRGYEQYF. The rearrangement joins TRBV15 to TRBJ2-7; D call uncertain. In germline, CDR1 is LNHNV, CDR2 YYDKDF (reference sequence). The CDR3 spans 12 residues. Trimming left V 5 bases short and J 3 bases short, with 8 bases between.

The chain joins TRBV7-8 to TRBJ2-7; D not resolved. The CDR3 consists of 14 residues. The V and J ends lost 8 bases and 2 bases respectively, with 16 bases between them. Per the germline V gene, CDR1 is SGHVS and CDR2 is FQNEAQ. In nucleotides, the CDR3 is TGTGCCAGCGCCCTAGACTGGACGACCTACGAGCAGTACTTC. Its translation: CASALDWTTYEQYF.

This clonotype was counted ten times or more. The chain uses TRBV7-3 and TRBJ2-2; D unresolved. The CDR3 is made up of 13 amino acids. V lost 4 bases and J lost 0, with 3 bases in between. Germline values: CDR1 SGHTA, CDR2 FQGTGA. Here the CDR3 DNA reads TGTGCCAGCAGCTCCTCGAACACCGGGGAGCTGTTTTTT. Amino acids: CASSSSNTGELFF.